Listed below are T cell receptor beta chains from one sample, sequenced in a study of blood T cell repertoires in COVID-19. Assay used: immunoSEQ multiplex PCR; TCRdb lists only in-frame clones, some missing. The sample shows approximately 290,000 clones, 80% to 85% of them seen only once. The sample consisted of peripheral blood. Receptors originate from a person between 65 and 80 years old with COVID-19, enrolled during active disease. CDR3s include the opening cysteine and the closing phenylalanine or tryptophan. The D gene is left open where the match is weak. Rows give clone size only sometimes, using once, few, many, or a class for an expanded clone.

J	V	size	D	CDR3	DNA
TRBJ2-1	TRBV18	-	-	CASSPVPVFYNEQFF	TGTGCCAGCTCACCCGTCCCGGTCTTCTACAATGAGCAGTTCTTC
TRBJ2-1	TRBV4-1	once	-	CAAGLANEQFF	TGCGCCGCCGGACTCGCCAATGAGCAGTTCTTC
TRBJ2-1	TRBV28	once	-	CASIRAGMYNEQFF	TGTGCCAGCATTCGGGCAGGGATGTACAATGAGCAGTTCTTC
TRBJ2-3	TRBV11-2	-	-	CASSLRSGNPDTQYF	TGTGCCAGCAGCTTAAGGTCAGGGAACCCAGATACGCAGTATTTT
TRBJ2-4	TRBV7-2	once	-	CASSGGAKNIQYF	TGTGCCAGCAGCGGGGGGGCCAAAAACATTCAGTACTTC
TRBJ2-3	TRBV7-2	-	TRBD2	CASSSRTSGTDTQYF	TGTGCCAGCAGCTCCAGGACTAGCGGCACAGATACGCAGTATTTT
TRBJ2-1	TRBV7-2	once	-	CASSLAGGPYNEQFF	TGTGCCAGCAGCTTAGCCGGAGGCCCATACAATGAGCAGTTCTTC
TRBJ2-1	TRBV7-9	-	TRBD2	CASSPDTGRRTYNEQFF	TGTGCCAGCAGCCCAGACACCGGGAGGCGTACCTACAATGAGCAGTTCTTC
TRBJ2-1	TRBV6-5	-	-	CASGRLGEQFF	TGTGCCAGCGGGAGGCTGGGTGAGCAGTTCTTC
TRBJ2-3	TRBV7-2	-	TRBD2	CASSLVVSGGPNTDTQYF	TGTGCCAGCAGCTTAGTGGTTAGCGGGGGGCCTAACACAGATACGCAGTATTTT
TRBJ1-3	TRBV29-1	-	-	CSVSLTGGNTIYF	TGCAGCGTTTCTCTTACCGGTGGAAACACCATATATTTT
TRBJ2-5	TRBV7-2	once	-	CASSLAQGLWETQYF	TGTGCCAGCAGCTTAGCTCAGGGATTATGGGAGACCCAGTACTTC
TRBJ1-4	TRBV2	-	-	CASSDGGKYEKLFF	TGTGCCAGCAGTGATGGGGGGAAATATGAAAAACTGTTTTTT
TRBJ1-1	TRBV29-1	-	-	CSGNRQDSNTEAFF	TGCAGCGGAAACCGACAGGACTCGAACACTGAAGCTTTCTTT
TRBJ1-5	TRBV6-5	-	-	CASSYGEGGNQPQHF	TGTGCCAGCAGTTACGGCGAGGGAGGCAATCAGCCCCAGCATTTT
TRBJ2-1	TRBV7-2	few	-	CASTRQASSYNEQFF	TGTGCCAGCACCCGACAGGCTAGCTCCTACAATGAGCAGTTCTTC
TRBJ1-5	TRBV9	-	-	CASSVGIGGQPQHF	TGTGCCAGCAGCGTAGGAATAGGGGGACAGCCCCAGCATTTT
TRBJ1-5	TRBV12-3/TRBV12-4	-	-	CASSLTGNQPQHF	TGTGCCAGCAGTTTAACGGGGAATCAGCCCCAGCATTTT
TRBJ1-3	TRBV3-1/TRBV3-2	-	-	CASSQARGHGNTIYF	TGTGCCAGCAGCCAAGCCCGAGGTCACGGAAACACCATATATTTT
TRBJ2-2	TRBV24-1	-	TRBD1	CATSPRGPGELFF	TGTGCCACCAGTCCCAGGGGGCCCGGGGAGCTGTTTTTT
TRBJ2-3	TRBV5-1	-	-	CASGGRGPDTQYF	TGCGCCAGCGGAGGCAGGGGTCCCGATACGCAGTATTTT
TRBJ1-4	TRBV6-5	-	TRBD1	CASSYRRTGPEKLFF	TGTGCCAGCAGTTACCGCAGGACAGGGCCTGAAAAACTGTTTTTT
TRBJ1-4	TRBV7-2	-	-	CASSLGTNNEKLFF	TGTGCCAGCAGCTTAGGGACTAATAATGAAAAACTGTTTTTT
TRBJ1-6	TRBV19	-	-	CASSIVGGQQNSPLHF	TGTGCCAGTAGTATCGTGGGTGGGCAGCAAAATTCACCCCTCCACTTT
TRBJ1-1	TRBV19	few	-	CASSIARSEAFF	TGTGCCAGTAGTATAGCTAGGAGTGAAGCTTTCTTT
TRBJ1-1	TRBV23-1	-	-	CASSHNIEDRNTEAFF	TGCGCCAGCAGTCACAATATCGAGGACAGGAACACTGAAGCTTTCTTT
TRBJ2-1	TRBV7-8	once	TRBD2	CASSIRLAQYNEQFF	TGTGCCAGCAGCATCAGACTAGCTCAGTACAATGAGCAGTTCTTC
TRBJ1-1	TRBV7-8	-	-	CASSQAPGAAEAFF	TGTGCCAGCAGCCAAGCGCCAGGGGCCGCTGAAGCTTTCTTT
TRBJ2-7	TRBV2	-	TRBD1	CASRGTGSYSYEQYF	TGTGCCAGCAGAGGGACAGGCTCCTACTCCTACGAGCAGTACTTC
TRBJ1-1	TRBV29-1	-	-	CSVGVGANTEAFF	TGCAGCGTTGGTGTGGGGGCGAACACTGAAGCTTTCTTT
TRBJ2-7	TRBV27	-	TRBD1	CASSLTGTGSPYEQYF	TGTGCCAGCAGTTTAACCGGGACAGGGAGCCCCTACGAGCAGTACTTC
TRBJ2-2	TRBV18	-	-	CAGKTGNTGELFF	TGTGCCGGGAAGACAGGGAACACCGGGGAGCTGTTTTTT
TRBJ1-5	TRBV21-1	once	-	CASSPQQGDCSNQPQHF	TGTGCCAGCAGCCCGCAACAGGGGGATTGCTCCAATCAGCCCCAGCATTTT
TRBJ2-1	TRBV2	-	-	CASKTSTYNEQFF	TGTGCCAGCAAAACTTCAACCTACAATGAGCAGTTCTTC
TRBJ1-1	TRBV6-5	-	-	CASYPQGNTEAFF	TGTGCCAGCTACCCTCAGGGGAACACTGAAGCTTTCTTT
TRBJ2-1	TRBV12-1	-	-	CASSAHGTNSYNEQFF	TGTGCCAGCAGCGCCCACGGGACTAACTCCTACAATGAGCAGTTCTTC
TRBJ1-2	TRBV19	-	-	CASSSPLEGGRLYGYTF	TGTGCCAGTAGTAGCCCGCTGGAGGGGGGGCGTCTCTATGGCTACACCTTC
TRBJ1-5	TRBV7-3	-	-	CASSLRDTDNQPQHF	TGTGCCAGCAGCTTAAGGGACACTGACAATCAGCCCCAGCATTTT
TRBJ2-3	TRBV25-1	-	TRBD2	CASSELAGTDTQYF	TGTGCCAGCAGTGAATTAGCGGGGACAGATACGCAGTATTTT
TRBJ1-3	TRBV3-1/TRBV3-2	once	-	CASSQDPGWGNTIYF	TGTGCCAGCAGCCAAGATCCGGGTTGGGGAAACACCATATATTTT
TRBJ2-1	TRBV30	once	-	CAWSKIDYNEQFF	TGTGCCTGGAGTAAGATAGATTACAATGAGCAGTTCTTC
TRBJ2-7	TRBV7-9	-	TRBD2	CASSLDGATSGVLGQYF	TGTGCCAGCAGCTTAGATGGGGCGACTAGCGGGGTACTTGGACAGTACTTC
TRBJ2-7	TRBV18	-	-	CASSPQVEGPEQYF	TGTGCCAGCTCACCCCAGGTAGAGGGTCCCGAGCAGTACTTC
TRBJ1-5	TRBV4-3	-	-	CASSQSRGGNQPQHF	TGCGCCAGCAGCCAAAGCAGGGGAGGCAATCAGCCCCAGCATTTT
TRBJ2-1	TRBV30	-	-	CAWRRSGQTYNEQFF	TGTGCCTGGAGAAGGTCTGGGCAGACGTACAATGAGCAGTTCTTC
TRBJ2-7	TRBV12-3/TRBV12-4	-	-	CASSSVRGYEQYF	TGTGCCAGCAGTTCGGTCCGTGGTTACGAGCAGTACTTC
TRBJ2-1	TRBV4-1	-	TRBD1	CASSNIDRDNEQFF	TGCGCCAGCAGCAATATCGACAGGGATAATGAGCAGTTCTTC
TRBJ2-1	TRBV5-4	-	-	CASSLGRLATSSYNEQFF	TGTGCCAGCAGCTTGGGCCGCCTAGCGACGAGCTCCTACAATGAGCAGTTCTTC
TRBJ2-7	TRBV7-9	-	-	CASSTGVYEQYF	TGTGCCAGCAGTACGGGGGTCTACGAGCAGTACTTC
TRBJ1-5	TRBV28	once	-	CASSTVQGLSNQPQHF	TGTGCCAGCAGTACAGTCCAGGGTTTGAGCAATCAGCCCCAGCATTTT
TRBJ1-1	TRBV14	-	-	CASSQDPGYTEAFF	TGTGCCAGCAGCCAAGATCCGGGATACACTGAAGCTTTCTTT
TRBJ1-2	TRBV28	-	TRBD1	CASSAPGQAGVGYTF	TGTGCCAGCAGTGCCCCCGGACAGGCAGGGGTTGGCTACACCTTC
TRBJ2-7	TRBV2	-	-	CASSTQGNRRYEQYF	TGTGCCAGCAGTACCCAGGGGAACCGCCGCTACGAGCAGTACTTC
TRBJ2-3	TRBV5-4	-	-	CASTPRSTDTQYF	TGTGCCAGCACCCCGCGGAGCACAGATACGCAGTATTTT
TRBJ1-1	TRBV30	-	-	CAWSYSGNTEAFF	TGTGCCTGGAGTTATTCCGGGAACACTGAAGCTTTCTTT